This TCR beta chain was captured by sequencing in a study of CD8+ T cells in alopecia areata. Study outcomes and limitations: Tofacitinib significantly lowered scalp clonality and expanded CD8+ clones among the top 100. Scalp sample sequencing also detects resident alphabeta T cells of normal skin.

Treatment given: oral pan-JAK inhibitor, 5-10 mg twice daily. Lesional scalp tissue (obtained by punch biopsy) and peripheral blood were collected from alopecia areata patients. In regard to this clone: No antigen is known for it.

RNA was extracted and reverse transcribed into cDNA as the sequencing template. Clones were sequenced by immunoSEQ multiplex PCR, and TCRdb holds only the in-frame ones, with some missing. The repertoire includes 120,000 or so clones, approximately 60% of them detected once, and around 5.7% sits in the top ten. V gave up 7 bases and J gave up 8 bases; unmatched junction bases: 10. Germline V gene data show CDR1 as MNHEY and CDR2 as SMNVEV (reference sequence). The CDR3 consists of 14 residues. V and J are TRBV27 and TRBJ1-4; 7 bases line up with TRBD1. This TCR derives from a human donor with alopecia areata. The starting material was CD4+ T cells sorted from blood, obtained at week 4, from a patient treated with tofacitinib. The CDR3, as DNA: TGTGCCAGCACCCCAACAGGGGCAAGAGAAAAACTGTTTTTT. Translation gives CASTPTGAREKLFF.